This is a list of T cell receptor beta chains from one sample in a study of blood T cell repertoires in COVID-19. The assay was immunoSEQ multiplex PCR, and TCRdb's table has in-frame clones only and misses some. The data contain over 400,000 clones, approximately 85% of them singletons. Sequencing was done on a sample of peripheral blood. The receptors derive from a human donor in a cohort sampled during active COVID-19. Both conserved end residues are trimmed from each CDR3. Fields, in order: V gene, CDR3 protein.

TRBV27	ASSLSTGEFHNEQF
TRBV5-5	ASSDRDRSWNEQF
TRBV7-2	ASTPSTRANEKLF
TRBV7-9	ASSGRVGATGELF
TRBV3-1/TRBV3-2	ASGAYFGATGANVLT
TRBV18	ASSPVSVGGSGANVLT
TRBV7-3	ASSLGNRGYEQY
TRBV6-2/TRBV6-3	ASSLAGGVYEQY
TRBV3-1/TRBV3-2	ASSQDRGQSVTLQF
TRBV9	ASSVDSGDRNEQF
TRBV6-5	ASSYSSRVGGGAF
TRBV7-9	ASSPNPGQGKIYGYT
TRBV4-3	ASSQLSSYNSPLH